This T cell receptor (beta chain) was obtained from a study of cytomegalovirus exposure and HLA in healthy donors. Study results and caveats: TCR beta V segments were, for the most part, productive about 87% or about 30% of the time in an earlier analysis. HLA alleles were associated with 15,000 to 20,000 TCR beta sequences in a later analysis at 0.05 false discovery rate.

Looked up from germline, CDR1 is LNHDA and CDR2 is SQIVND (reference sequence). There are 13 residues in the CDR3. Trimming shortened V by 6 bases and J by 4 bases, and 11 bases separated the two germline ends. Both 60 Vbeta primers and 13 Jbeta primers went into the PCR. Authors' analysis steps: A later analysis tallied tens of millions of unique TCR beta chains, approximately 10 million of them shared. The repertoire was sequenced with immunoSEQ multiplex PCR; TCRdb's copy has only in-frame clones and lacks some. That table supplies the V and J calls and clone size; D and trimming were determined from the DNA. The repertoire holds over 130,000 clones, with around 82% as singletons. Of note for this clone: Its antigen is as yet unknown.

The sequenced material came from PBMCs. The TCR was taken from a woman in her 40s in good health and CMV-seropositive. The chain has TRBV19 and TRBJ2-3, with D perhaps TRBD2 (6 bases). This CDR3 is CASRFGGADTQYF. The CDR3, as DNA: TGTGCCAGTAGATTCGGGGGAGCAGATACGCAGTATTTT.